This entry lists 19 T cell receptor beta chains sequenced from one sample in a study of T-cell reconstitution after alpha-beta-depleted transplantation in children. TCRbeta library preparation incorporated unique molecular identifiers. TCRdb reanalysed the PCR reads using MiXCR and keeps one entry per CDR3 protein. Seen here are approximately 400,000 distinct CDR3 sequences, roughly 17% observed once, and the top ten hold 25% to 35%. This specimen consisted of PBMCs, mostly from graft donor cells, obtained 360 days after TCRalphabeta/CD19-depleted stem cell transplant. These receptors all stem from a boy under three years old who had a stem cell transplant for Wiskott-Aldrich syndrome, so the T cells may come from the graft donor.

This clonotype was seen repeatedly, ten times or more. The chain uses TRBV12-3 or TRBV12-4 and TRBJ2-2, with no clear D. Trimming took off 6 bases at V and 3 bases at J, with 11 bases between the two ends. The CDR3 is 14 amino acids. The CDR3 nucleotides are TGTGCCAGCAGCCCTTCTCGGCACACCGGGGAGCTGTTTTTT. This gives the protein CASSPSRHTGELFF.

This chain uses TRBV20-1 with TRBJ2-7; perhaps TRBD2 as D (5 bases). Trimming pared 6 bases from V and 6 bases from J, leaving 21 bases between. The V gene's germline CDR1 is DFQATT and CDR2 SNEGSKA (reference sequence). The CDR3 has 14 amino acids. The DNA for the CDR3 is TGCAGTGCGCGGGTCGGTACTGGACTCGCCGAGCAGTACTTC. Encoded protein: CSARVGTGLAEQYF.

The chain recombines TRBV9 with TRBJ2-2; tentative D call: TRBD2 (6 bases). The V and J ends lost 0 bases and 6 bases respectively, with 12 bases between them. Germline V gene lookup returns CDR1 SGDLS and CDR2 YYNGEE. The CDR3 spans 15 residues. The CDR3 loop is CASSVAGSNAGELFF. The DNA for the CDR3 is TGTGCCAGCAGCGTAGCCGGGAGCAATGCCGGGGAGCTGTTTTTT.

This clonotype occurred once. The chain employs TRBV7-9 and TRBJ2-1, with D possibly being TRBD2 (5 bases). V lost 1 base and J 7 bases, leaving 17 bases between the germline ends. This CDR3 is built from 16 residues. Germline V CDR1 and CDR2: SEHNR, FQNEAQ (reference sequence). The CDR3 DNA sequence: TGTGCCAGCAGCTTAGTCCCGACCCGGCGGGCAAATGAGCAGTTCTTC. Protein sequence: CASSLVPTRRANEQFF. Supplemented by reference TRBV7-9 and TRBJ2-1, the full variable domain reads DTGVSQNPRHKITKRGQNVTFRCDPISEHNRLYWYRQTLGQGPEFLTYFQNEAQLEKSRLLSDRFSAERPKGSFSTLEIQRTEQGDSAMYLCASSLVPTRRANEQFFGPGTRLTVL.

This rearrangement joins TRBV27 to TRBJ2-4; either TRBD1 or TRBD2 may fit D (5 bases each). Deletions cut 6 bases from V and 5 bases from J, with 14 bases between. Per germline, CDR1 MNHEY and CDR2 SMNVEV (reference sequence). CDR3 length: 14 amino acids. This CDR3 reads CASSRGLFENIQYF. The DNA for the CDR3 is TGTGCCAGCAGCCGGGGCCTATTCGAAAACATTCAGTACTTC.

The rearrangement joins TRBV5-1 to TRBJ2-6, with 8 bases matching TRBD1. The CDR3 covers 20 residues. Germline loops: CDR1 SGHRS, CDR2 YFSETQ. V lost 4 bases, J lost 1 base, and 16 bases stayed unmatched. The CDR3 reads CASSLTLPGGSRSGANVLTF. The CDR3 nucleotides read TGCGCCAGCAGCCTAACCCTTCCAGGGGGCTCCCGTTCTGGGGCCAACGTCCTGACTTTC.

This clonotype was observed many times. The gene calls are TRBV12-3 or TRBV12-4 and TRBJ2-3; TRBD1 aligns across 7 bases. CDR3 size: 14 residues. Germline trimming cut 4 bases from V and 3 bases from J; bases unmatched to any gene: 4. Written as DNA, the CDR3 is TGTGCCAGCAGTTCAAGACAGGGAACAGATACGCAGTATTTT. As protein: CASSSRQGTDTQYF.

In this sample, this clonotype turned up a few times. The chain recombines TRBV18 with TRBJ1-2; D is ambiguous. The CDR3 runs to 11 residues. CDR1 is KGHSH, CDR2 LQKENI, per germline. V was cut by 5 bases and J by 7 bases, with 8 bases left in between. CDR3 sequence (DNA): TGTGCCAGCTCAGCGTCGTTTGGCTACACCTTC. Translation: CASSASFGYTF.

The rearrangement joins TRBV4-1 to TRBJ2-1, with D possibly being TRBD2 (5 bases). The CDR3 length is 15 residues. V was pared by 3 bases and J by 0 bases, with 9 bases between. The germline V gene encodes CDR1 MGHRA and CDR2 YSYEKL. The CDR3 loop is CASSHIGVSYNEQFF. In nucleotides, the CDR3 is TGCGCCAGCAGCCACATCGGGGTCTCCTACAATGAGCAGTTCTTC.

The gene calls are TRBV10-2 and TRBJ2-7; TRBD2 aligns across 12 bases. From germline, CDR1 is WSHSY and CDR2 SAAADI. The CDR3 spans 14 residues. The V and J ends lost 3 bases and 6 bases, in that order; junction bases with no gene match: 3. The CDR3 loop reads CASSEGLAGSEQYF. For the CDR3, the DNA is TGCGCCAGCAGTGAAGGACTAGCGGGATCCGAGCAGTACTTC.

This chain uses TRBV6-5 with TRBJ2-1; no reliable D call. V lost 2 bases and J 4 bases, leaving 9 bases between the germline ends. The CDR3 sequence is 14 residues long. CDR1 is MNHEY, CDR2 SVGAGI, per germline. The CDR3 here is CASSYDPEYNEQFF. The CDR3 nucleotides are TGTGCCAGCAGTTACGACCCGGAGTACAATGAGCAGTTCTTC.

V and J are TRBV15 and TRBJ2-7, with D possibly being TRBD2 (6 bases). V gave up 2 bases and J gave up 4 bases, with 12 bases separating them. Germline lookup yields CDR1 LNHNV and CDR2 YYDKDF (reference sequence). The CDR3 consists of 14 residues. CDR3 nucleotides: TGTGCCACCAGCAGAACTCGGGGAGGATACGAGCAGTACTTC. Translating it yields CATSRTRGGYEQYF.

CDR3: CASSSDPSGGATGELFF. The CDR3 DNA reads as TGTGCCAGCAGCTCAGACCCTAGCGGGGGGGCCACCGGGGAGCTGTTTTTT. The chain recombines TRBV5-5 with TRBJ2-2, with TRBD2 matching over 12 bases. The CDR3 length is 17 residues. Trimming took 3 bases from V and 4 from J; bases not matched to a gene: 7. The germline V gene has CDR1 SGHKS and CDR2 YYEKEE (reference sequence).

This clonotype has at least ten counts. The rearrangement links TRBV7-6 to TRBJ2-3; maybe TRBD1 (5 bases). CDR3 size: 14 residues. Trimming shortened V by 5 bases and J by 6 bases, and 15 bases separated the two germline ends. Germline V lookup: CDR1 SGHVS, CDR2 FNYEAQ. CDR3 loop: CASSARLSGDTQYF. CDR3 bases: TGTGCCAGCAGCGCCCGCCTATCAGGGGATACGCAGTATTTT.

The genes are TRBV11-1 and TRBJ2-3; either TRBD1 or TRBD2 may fit D (5 bases each). Germline values: CDR1 SGHAT, CDR2 FQDESV (reference sequence). The CDR3 is 18 amino acids. V was shortened by 4 bases and J by 2 bases, with 22 bases between the two germline ends. The CDR3, as DNA: TGTGCCAGCAGCTCTTTCAAGGGGACCCAAGTACCCACAGATACGCAGTATTTT. Its protein product is CASSSFKGTQVPTDTQYF.

The CDR3 region is CAWEGLAGAQYNEQFF. CDR3 bases: TGTGCCTGGGAGGGACTAGCGGGAGCCCAGTACAATGAGCAGTTCTTC. This chain links TRBV30 with TRBJ2-1; 14 nucleotides match TRBD2. This CDR3 is built from 16 residues. CDR1 is GTSNPN and CDR2 is SVGIG in the germline V gene (reference sequence). With 5 bases clipped from V and 4 bases from J, the junction kept 7 bases outside the gene matches.

There are a few counts of this clonotype. This chain connects TRBV29-1 to TRBJ2-2; a possible D gene is TRBD1 (5 bases). The ends were cut back, 6 bases at V and 3 bases at J, with 17 bases in the middle. Per germline, CDR1 SQVTM and CDR2 ANQGSEA. CDR3 size: 15 residues. CDR3 amino acids: CSVTLQGTYTGELFF. Here the CDR3 DNA reads TGCAGCGTCACTCTGCAGGGAACCTACACCGGGGAGCTGTTTTTT.

This clonotype was seen a handful of times. This chain joins TRBV7-9 and TRBJ2-1, with 8 bases aligning to TRBD2. In germline, CDR1 is SEHNR, CDR2 FQNEAQ (reference sequence). The CDR3 is 15 residues long. After removal of 5 bases from V and 5 bases from J, the junction contained 8 bases not matched to a gene. CDR3 loop: CASSHGRGENNEQFF. The CDR3 nucleotides are TGTGCCAGCAGCCATGGGCGGGGGGAGAACAATGAGCAGTTCTTC.

The rearrangement uses TRBV7-2 and TRBJ2-1; 9 positions agree with TRBD2. The CDR3 is 17 amino acids. The germline V gene encodes CDR1 SGHTA and CDR2 FQGNSA. V dropped 5 bases and J dropped 2; count of bases not matched to a gene: 10. CDR3 amino acids: CASSPQRGGRAYNEQFF. For the CDR3, the DNA is TGTGCCAGCAGCCCCCAACGAGGCGGGAGGGCCTACAATGAGCAGTTCTTC.